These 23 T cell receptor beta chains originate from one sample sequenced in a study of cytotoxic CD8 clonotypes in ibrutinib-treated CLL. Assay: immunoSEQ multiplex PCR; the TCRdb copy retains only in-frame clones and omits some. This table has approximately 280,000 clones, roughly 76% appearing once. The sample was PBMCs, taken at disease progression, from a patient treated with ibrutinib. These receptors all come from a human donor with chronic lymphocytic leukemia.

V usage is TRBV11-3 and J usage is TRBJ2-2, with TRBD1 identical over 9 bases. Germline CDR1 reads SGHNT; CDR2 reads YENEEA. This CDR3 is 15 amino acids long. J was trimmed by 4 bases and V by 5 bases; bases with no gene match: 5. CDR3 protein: CASSIGTGLTGELFF. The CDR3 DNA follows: TGTGCCAGCAGCATCGGGACAGGGCTCACCGGGGAGCTGTTTTTT.

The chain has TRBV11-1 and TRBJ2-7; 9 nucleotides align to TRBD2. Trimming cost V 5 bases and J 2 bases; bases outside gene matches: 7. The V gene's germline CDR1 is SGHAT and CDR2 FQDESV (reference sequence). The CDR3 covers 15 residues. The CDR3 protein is CASSHAQRGAYEQYF. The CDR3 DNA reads TGTGCCAGCAGCCACGCCCAGCGGGGGGCCTACGAGCAGTACTTC.

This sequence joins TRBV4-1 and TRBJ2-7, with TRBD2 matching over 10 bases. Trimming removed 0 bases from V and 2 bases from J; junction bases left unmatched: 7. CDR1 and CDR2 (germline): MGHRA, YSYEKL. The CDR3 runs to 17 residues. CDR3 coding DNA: TGCGCCAGCAGCCAAGATTCCCGAAGCGGGAGGGCCTACGAGCAGTACTTC. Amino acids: CASSQDSRSGRAYEQYF.

The CDR3 spells CASKPRPSYNSPLHF. CDR3 coding DNA: TGTGCCAGTAAACCAAGACCCTCCTATAATTCACCCCTCCACTTT. The rearrangement links TRBV6-5 to TRBJ1-6; D gene unclear. The CDR3 totals 15 residues. V lost 9 bases to trimming and J lost 0 bases, with 12 bases between them. Per the germline V gene, CDR1 is MNHEY and CDR2 is SVGAGI.

CDR3 loop: CASSPELLAGGDTQYF. CDR3 DNA sequence: TGTGCCAGCAGCCCAGAGTTACTAGCGGGAGGGGATACGCAGTATTTT. V is TRBV7-2 and J is TRBJ2-3; 13 nucleotides align to TRBD2. The junction had 8 bases not matched to a gene; V was cut back by 5 bases and J by 6 bases. This CDR3 is 16 amino acids long. CDR1 is SGHTA, CDR2 FQGNSA, per germline.

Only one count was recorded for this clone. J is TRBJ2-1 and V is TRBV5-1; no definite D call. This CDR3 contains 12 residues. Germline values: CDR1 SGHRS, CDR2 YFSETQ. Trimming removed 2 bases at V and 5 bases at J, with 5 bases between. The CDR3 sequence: CASSFRHNEQFF. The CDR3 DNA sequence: TGCGCCAGCAGCTTTAGACACAATGAGCAGTTCTTC.

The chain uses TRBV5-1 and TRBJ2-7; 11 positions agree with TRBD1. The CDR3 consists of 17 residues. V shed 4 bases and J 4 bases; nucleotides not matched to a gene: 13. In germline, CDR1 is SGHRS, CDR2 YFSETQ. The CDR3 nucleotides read TGCGCCAGCAGCAAAACGCCCAAAGGACAGGGGGCTTACGAGCAGTACTTC. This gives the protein CASSKTPKGQGAYEQYF. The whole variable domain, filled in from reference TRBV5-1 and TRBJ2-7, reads KAGVTQTPRYLIKTRGQQVTLSCSPISGHRSVSWYQQTPGQGLQFLFEYFSETQRNKGNFPGRFSGRQFSNSRSEMNVSTLELGDSALYLCASSKTPKGQGAYEQYFGPGTRLTVT.

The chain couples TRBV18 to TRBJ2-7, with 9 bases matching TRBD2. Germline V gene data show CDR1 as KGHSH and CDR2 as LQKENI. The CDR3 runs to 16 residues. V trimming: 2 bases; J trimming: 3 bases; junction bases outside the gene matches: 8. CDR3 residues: CASSPKLIAGDYEQYF. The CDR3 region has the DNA TGTGCCAGCTCACCAAAGTTGATAGCGGGAGACTACGAGCAGTACTTC. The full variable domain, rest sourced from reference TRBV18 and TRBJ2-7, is NAGVMQNPRHLVRRRGQEARLRCSPMKGHSHVYWYRQLPEEGLKFMVYLQKENIIDESGMPKERFSAEFPKEGPSILRIQQVVRGDSAAYFCASSPKLIAGDYEQYFGPGTRLTVT.

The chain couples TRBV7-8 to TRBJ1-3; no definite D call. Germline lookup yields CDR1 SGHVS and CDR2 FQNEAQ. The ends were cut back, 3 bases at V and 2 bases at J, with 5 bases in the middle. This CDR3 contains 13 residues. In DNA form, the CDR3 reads TGTGCCAGCAGCTTTCCCCCTGGAAACACCATATATTTT. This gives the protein CASSFPPGNTIYF.

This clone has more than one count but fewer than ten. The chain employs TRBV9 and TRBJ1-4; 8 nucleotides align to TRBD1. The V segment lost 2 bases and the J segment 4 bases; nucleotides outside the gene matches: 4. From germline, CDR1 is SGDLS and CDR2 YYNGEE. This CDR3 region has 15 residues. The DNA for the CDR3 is TGTGCCAGCAGCGTTGGGACAGGCCTTAATGAAAAACTGTTTTTT. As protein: CASSVGTGLNEKLFF. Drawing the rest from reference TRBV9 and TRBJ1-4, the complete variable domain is DSGVTQTPKHLITATGQRVTLRCSPRSGDLSVYWYQQSLDQGLQFLIQYYNGEERAKGNILERFSAQQFPDLHSELNLSSLELGDSALYFCASSVGTGLNEKLFFGSGTQLSVL.

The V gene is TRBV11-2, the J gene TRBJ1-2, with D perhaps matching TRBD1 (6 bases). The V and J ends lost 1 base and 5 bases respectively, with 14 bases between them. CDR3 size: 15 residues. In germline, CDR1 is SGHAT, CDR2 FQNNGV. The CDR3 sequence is CASSLAARGNYGYTF. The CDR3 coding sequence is TGTGCCAGCAGCTTAGCCGCCAGGGGAAATTATGGCTACACCTTC.

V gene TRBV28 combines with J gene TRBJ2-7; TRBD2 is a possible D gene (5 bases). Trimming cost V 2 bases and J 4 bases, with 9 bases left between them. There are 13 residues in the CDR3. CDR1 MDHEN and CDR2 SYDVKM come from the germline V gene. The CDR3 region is CASSLLAQYEQYF. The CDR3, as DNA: TGTGCCAGCAGTTTACTAGCCCAATACGAGCAGTACTTC.

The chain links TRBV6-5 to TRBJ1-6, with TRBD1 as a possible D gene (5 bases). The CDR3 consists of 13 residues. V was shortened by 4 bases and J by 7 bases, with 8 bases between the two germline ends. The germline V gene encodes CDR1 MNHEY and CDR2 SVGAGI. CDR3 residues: CASSLGVNSPLHF. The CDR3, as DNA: TGTGCCAGCAGTTTGGGGGTAAATTCACCCCTCCACTTT.

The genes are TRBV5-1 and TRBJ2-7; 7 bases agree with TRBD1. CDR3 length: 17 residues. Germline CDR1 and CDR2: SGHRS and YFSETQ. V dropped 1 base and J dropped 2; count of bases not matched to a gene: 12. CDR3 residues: CASSLSGTANFTYEQYF. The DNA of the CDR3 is TGCGCCAGCAGCTTGAGTGGGACAGCCAATTTTACCTACGAGCAGTACTTC.

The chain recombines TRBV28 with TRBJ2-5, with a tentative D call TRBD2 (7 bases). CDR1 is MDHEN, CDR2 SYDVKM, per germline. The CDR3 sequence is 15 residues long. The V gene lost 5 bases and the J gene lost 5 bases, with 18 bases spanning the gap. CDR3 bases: TGTGCCAGCAGTCCCCGGGGAGGGGGGATGGAGACCCAGTACTTC. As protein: CASSPRGGGMETQYF.

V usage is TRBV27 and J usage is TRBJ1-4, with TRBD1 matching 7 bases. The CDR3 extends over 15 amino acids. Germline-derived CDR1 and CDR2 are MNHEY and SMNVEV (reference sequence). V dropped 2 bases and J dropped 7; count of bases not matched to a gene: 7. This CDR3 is CASSLMGQTGEKLFF. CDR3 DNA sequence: TGTGCCAGCAGTTTAATGGGACAGACGGGTGAAAAACTGTTTTTT.

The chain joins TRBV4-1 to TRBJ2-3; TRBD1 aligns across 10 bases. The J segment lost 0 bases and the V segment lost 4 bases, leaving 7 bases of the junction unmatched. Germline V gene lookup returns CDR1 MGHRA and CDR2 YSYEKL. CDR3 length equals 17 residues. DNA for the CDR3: TGCGCCAGCAGCCTCACGTGGACAGGGGGAAGCACAGATACGCAGTATTTT. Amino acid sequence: CASSLTWTGGSTDTQYF.

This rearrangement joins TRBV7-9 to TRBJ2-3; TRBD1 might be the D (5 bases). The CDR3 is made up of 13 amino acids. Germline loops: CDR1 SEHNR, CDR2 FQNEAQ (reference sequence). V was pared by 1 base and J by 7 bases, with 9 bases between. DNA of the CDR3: TGTGCCAGCAGCTTAGGGGGCAGTTATACGCAGTATTTT. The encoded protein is CASSLGGSYTQYF.

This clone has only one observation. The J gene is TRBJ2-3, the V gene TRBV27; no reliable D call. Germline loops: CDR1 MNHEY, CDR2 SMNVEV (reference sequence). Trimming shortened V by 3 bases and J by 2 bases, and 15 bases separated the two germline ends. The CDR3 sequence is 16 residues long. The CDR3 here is CASSLRWGRLTDTQYF. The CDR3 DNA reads TGTGCCAGCAGTTTGCGATGGGGTCGCCTCACAGATACGCAGTATTTT.

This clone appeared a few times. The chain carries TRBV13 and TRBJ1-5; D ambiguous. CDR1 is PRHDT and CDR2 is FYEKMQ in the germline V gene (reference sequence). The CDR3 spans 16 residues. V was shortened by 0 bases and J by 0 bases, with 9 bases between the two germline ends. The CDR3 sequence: CASSLGRGYSNQPQHF. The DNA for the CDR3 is TGTGCCAGCAGCTTAGGCCGGGGTTATAGCAATCAGCCCCAGCATTTT.

The CDR3 region has the DNA TGTGCCAGCAGCTTGCCCACCGGGCTTACGCAGTATTTT. Protein sequence: CASSLPTGLTQYF. The V call is TRBV7-9, the J call TRBJ2-3, with D unclear. Looked up from germline, CDR1 is SEHNR and CDR2 is FQNEAQ (reference sequence). The CDR3 spans 13 residues. V lost 3 bases and J lost 8, with 12 bases in between.

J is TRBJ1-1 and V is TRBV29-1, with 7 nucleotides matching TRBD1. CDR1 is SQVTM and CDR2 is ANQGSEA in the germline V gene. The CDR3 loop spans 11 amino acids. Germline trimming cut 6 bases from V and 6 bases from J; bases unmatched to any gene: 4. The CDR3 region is CSVDRAAEAFF. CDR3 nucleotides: TGCAGCGTAGACAGGGCCGCTGAAGCTTTCTTT. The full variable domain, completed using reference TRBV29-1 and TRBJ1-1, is SAVISQKPSRDICQRGTSLTIQCQVDSQVTMMFWYRQQPGQSLTLIATANQGSEATYESGFVIDKFPISRPNLTFSTLTVSNMSPEDSSIYLCSVDRAAEAFFGQGTRLTVV.

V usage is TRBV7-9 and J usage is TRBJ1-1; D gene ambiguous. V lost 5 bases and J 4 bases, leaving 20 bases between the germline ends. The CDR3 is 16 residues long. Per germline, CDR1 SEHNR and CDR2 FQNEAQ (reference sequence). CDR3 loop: CASSLWWGGLGTEAFF. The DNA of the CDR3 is TGTGCCAGCAGCCTTTGGTGGGGAGGGTTGGGCACTGAAGCTTTCTTT.